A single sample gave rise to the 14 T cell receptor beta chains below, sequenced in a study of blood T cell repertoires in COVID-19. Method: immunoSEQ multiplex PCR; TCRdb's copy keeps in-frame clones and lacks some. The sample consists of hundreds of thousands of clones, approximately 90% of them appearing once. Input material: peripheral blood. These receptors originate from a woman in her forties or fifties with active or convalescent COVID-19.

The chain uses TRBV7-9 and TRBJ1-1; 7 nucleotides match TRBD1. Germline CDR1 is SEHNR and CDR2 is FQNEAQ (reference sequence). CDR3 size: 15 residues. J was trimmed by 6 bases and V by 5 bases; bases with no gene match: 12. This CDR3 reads CASSRRQGGDPEAFF. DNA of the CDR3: TGTGCCAGCAGCCGGCGACAGGGAGGAGACCCTGAAGCTTTCTTT.

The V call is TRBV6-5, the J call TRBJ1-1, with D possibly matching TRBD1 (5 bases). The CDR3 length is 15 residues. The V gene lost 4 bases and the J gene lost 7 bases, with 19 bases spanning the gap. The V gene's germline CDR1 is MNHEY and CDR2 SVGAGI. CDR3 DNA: TGTGCCAGCAGTTCTACTACGGTGGGGGGAGGTGAAGCTTTCTTT. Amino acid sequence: CASSSTTVGGGEAFF.

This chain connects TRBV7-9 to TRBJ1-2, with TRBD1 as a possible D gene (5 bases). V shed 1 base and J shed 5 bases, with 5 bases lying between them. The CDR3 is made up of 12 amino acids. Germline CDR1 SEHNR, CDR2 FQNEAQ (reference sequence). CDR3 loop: CASSLEGYGYTF. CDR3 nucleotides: TGTGCCAGCAGCTTAGAGGGGTATGGCTACACCTTC. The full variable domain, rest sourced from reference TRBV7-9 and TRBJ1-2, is DTGVSQNPRHKITKRGQNVTFRCDPISEHNRLYWYRQTLGQGPEFLTYFQNEAQLEKSRLLSDRFSAERPKGSFSTLEIQRTEQGDSAMYLCASSLEGYGYTFGSGTRLTVV.

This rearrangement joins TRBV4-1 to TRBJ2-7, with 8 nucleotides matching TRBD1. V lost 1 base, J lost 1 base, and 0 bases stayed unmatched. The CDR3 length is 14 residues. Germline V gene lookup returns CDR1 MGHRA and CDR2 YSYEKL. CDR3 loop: CASSQGDRSYEQYF. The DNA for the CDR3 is TGCGCCAGCAGCCAAGGGGACAGGTCCTACGAGCAGTACTTC.

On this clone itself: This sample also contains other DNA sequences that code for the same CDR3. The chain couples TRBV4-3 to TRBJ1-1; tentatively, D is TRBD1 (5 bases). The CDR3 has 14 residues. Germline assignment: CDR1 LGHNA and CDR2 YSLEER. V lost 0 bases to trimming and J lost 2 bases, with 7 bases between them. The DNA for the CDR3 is TGCGCCAGCAGCCAAGATCAGGGAAACACTGAAGCTTTCTTT. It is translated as CASSQDQGNTEAFF.

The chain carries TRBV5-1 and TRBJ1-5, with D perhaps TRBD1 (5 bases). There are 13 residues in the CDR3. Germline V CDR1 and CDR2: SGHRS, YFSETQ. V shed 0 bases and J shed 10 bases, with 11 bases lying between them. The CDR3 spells CASSLEGQDPQHF. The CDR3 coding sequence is TGCGCCAGCAGCTTGGAGGGGCAGGATCCCCAGCATTTT. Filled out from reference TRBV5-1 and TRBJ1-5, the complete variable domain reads KAGVTQTPRYLIKTRGQQVTLSCSPISGHRSVSWYQQTPGQGLQFLFEYFSETQRNKGNFPGRFSGRQFSNSRSEMNVSTLELGDSALYLCASSLEGQDPQHFGDGTRLSIL.

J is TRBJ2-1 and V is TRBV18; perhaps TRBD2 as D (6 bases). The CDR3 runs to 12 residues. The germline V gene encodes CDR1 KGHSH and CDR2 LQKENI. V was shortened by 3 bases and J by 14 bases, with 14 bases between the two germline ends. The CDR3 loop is CASSPGGALEFF. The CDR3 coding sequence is TGTGCCAGCTCACCGGGCGGGGCTCTAGAGTTCTTC.

The CDR3 here is CASSPSWGLDYGYTF. The CDR3 DNA is TGTGCCAGCAGCCCCTCTTGGGGCCTAGACTATGGCTACACCTTC. The chain combines TRBV4-2 with TRBJ1-2; D might be TRBD1 (5 bases). V was pared by 4 bases and J by 3 bases, with 15 bases between. CDR3 length: 15 amino acids. Germline-derived CDR1 and CDR2 are LGHNA and YNFKEQ.

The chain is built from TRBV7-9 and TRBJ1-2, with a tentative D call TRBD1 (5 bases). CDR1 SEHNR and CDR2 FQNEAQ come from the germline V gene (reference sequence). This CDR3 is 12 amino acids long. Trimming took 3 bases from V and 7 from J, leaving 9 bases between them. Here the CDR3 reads CASSFGRGGYTF. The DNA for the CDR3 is TGTGCCAGCAGCTTCGGTAGGGGTGGCTACACCTTC.

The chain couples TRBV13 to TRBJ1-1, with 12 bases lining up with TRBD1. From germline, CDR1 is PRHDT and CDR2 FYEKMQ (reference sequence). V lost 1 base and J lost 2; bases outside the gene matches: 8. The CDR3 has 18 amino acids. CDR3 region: CASSLEGWDRGLNTEAFF. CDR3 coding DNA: TGTGCCAGCAGCTTAGAGGGATGGGACAGGGGGCTAAACACTGAAGCTTTCTTT.

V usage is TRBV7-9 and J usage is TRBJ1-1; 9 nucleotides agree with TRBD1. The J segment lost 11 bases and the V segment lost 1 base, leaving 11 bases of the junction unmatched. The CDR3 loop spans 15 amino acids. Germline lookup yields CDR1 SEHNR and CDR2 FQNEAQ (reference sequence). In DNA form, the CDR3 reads TGTGCCAGCAGCTTAGTGCCGGGACAGGGTGCGGAGGCTTTCTTT. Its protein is CASSLVPGQGAEAFF.

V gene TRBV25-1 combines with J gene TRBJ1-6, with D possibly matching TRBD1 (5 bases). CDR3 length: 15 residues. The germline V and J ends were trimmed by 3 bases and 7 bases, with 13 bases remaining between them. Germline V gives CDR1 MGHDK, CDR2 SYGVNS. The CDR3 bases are TGTGCCAGCAGTGATGGGGGACTTGCAAATTCACCCCTCCACTTT. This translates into CASSDGGLANSPLHF.

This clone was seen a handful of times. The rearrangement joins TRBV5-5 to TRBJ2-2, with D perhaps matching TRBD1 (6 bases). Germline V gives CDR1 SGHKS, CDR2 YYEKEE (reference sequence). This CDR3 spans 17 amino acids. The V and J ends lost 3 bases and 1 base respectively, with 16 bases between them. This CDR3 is CASSSRTGLLNTGELFF. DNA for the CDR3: TGTGCCAGCAGCTCGCGCACAGGGTTGTTGAACACCGGGGAGCTGTTTTTT.

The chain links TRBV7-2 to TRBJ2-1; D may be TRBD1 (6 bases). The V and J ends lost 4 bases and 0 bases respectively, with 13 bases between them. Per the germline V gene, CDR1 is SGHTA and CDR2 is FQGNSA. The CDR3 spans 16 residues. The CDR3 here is CASSSRGRGSYNEQFF. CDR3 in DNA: TGTGCCAGCAGCTCCAGGGGAAGGGGCTCCTACAATGAGCAGTTCTTC.